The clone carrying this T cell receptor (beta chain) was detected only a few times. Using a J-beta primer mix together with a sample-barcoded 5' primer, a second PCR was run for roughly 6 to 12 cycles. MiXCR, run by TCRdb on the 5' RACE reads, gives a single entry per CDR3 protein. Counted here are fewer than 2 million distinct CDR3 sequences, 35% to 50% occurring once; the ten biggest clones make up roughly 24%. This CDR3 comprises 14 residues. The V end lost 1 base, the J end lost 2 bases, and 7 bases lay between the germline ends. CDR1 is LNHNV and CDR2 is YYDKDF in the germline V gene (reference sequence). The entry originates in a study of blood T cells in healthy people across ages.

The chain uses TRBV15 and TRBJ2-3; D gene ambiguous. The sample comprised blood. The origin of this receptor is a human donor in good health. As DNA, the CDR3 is TGTGCCACCAGCAGAGCGTCTCCCACAGATACGCAGTATTTT. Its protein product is CATSRASPTDTQYF.